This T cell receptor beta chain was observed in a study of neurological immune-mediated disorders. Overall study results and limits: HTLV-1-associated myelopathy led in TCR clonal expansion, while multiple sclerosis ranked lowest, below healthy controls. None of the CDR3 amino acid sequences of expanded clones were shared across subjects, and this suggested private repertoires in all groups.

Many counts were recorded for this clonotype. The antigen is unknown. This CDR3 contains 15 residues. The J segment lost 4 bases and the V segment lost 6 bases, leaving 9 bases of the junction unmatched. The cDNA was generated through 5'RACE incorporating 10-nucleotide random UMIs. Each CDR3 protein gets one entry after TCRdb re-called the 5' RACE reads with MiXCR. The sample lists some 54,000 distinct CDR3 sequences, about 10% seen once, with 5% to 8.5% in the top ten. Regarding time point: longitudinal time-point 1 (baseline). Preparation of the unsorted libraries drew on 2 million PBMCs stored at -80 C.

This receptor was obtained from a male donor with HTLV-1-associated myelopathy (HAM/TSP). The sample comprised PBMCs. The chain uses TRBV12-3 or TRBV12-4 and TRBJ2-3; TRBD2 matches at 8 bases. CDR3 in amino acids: CASSLGTRAADTQYF. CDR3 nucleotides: TGTGCCAGCAGCCTCGGGACTAGAGCGGCAGATACGCAGTATTTT.